This TCR beta chain was identified during a study of T cells in Graves' hyperthyroidism and ophthalmopathy. Looking at the study overall: Staff took peripheral blood when the initial diagnosis was made, before any treatment began.

TCR beta CDR3 sequences were amplified from RNA transcripts. With the HTBI primer set, the TCR CDR3 went through a first round of RT-PCR. Each CDR3 protein is one row after TCRdb ran MiXCR on the multiplex PCR reads. The repertoire holds about 420,000 distinct CDR3 sequences, with around 16% as singletons. This CDR3 is 14 amino acids long. Germline values: CDR1 LNHNV, CDR2 YYDKDF (reference sequence). The V end lost 3 bases, the J end lost 4 bases, and 11 bases lay between the germline ends. This clonotype was observed many times. Antigen specificity is unknown. Every diagnosis used clinical symptoms, serum thyroxine and TRAb, thyroid ultrasound and orbital computed tomography. Study results and caveats: Blood shared most expanded thyroid clonotypes above 0.001.

The sequencing input was blood. This chain joins TRBV15 and TRBJ2-3, with D maybe TRBD2 (5 bases). The receptor was isolated from a young woman with Graves' hyperthyroidism. CDR3 coding DNA: TGTGCCACCAGCAGGCGGGTAGAATCAGATACGCAGTATTTT. This gives the protein CATSRRVESDTQYF.